This T cell receptor (beta chain) was observed in a study of T-cell memory formation after mild COVID-19. Study-wide background: TCR clusters were largely donor specific.

This clonotype was counted between two and nine times. The antigen is undetermined. The study, taken as a whole, reports: Certain responding clones were present in pre-infection memory, suggesting participation of cross-reactive memory. CD4+ clones that contracted lay mainly in CM and EM; CD8+ ones lay in EMRA.

The CDR3 sequence is 16 residues long. With 1 base clipped from V and 3 bases from J, the junction kept 7 bases outside the gene matches. Germline-derived CDR1 and CDR2 are SGHNT and YYREEE (reference sequence). Libraries for TCRalpha and TCRbeta carried sample barcodes and unique molecular identifiers via 5'RACE. TCRdb used MiXCR to reprocess the 5' RACE reads, holding one entry per CDR3 protein. Among approximately 260,000 distinct CDR3 sequences listed, around 15% were seen once. This receptor was obtained from a man in his late teens or twenties who had mild COVID-19 (a few samples of this study predate the infection). Cell type and time point are not known. This chain links TRBV5-4 with TRBJ2-3, with 8 bases fitting TRBD2. The sample comprised PBMCs or a T cell subset sorted from them (not recorded which). The CDR3 spells CASSLYLAGLTDTQYF. CDR3 sequence (DNA): TGTGCCAGCAGCTTGTACCTAGCGGGTTTAACAGATACGCAGTATTTT.